This T cell receptor (beta chain) emerged from a study of T-cell memory formation after mild COVID-19. Points on this clonotype: No antigen is known for it.

UMIs and sample barcodes were carried by the TCR alpha and TCR beta cDNA libraries that 5'RACE produced using constant-segment primers. Using its own MiXCR run on the 5' RACE reads, TCRdb lists one record per CDR3 protein. Of 250,000 to 400,000 distinct CDR3 sequences in the sample, 14% were seen once. The CDR3 has 16 amino acids. J lost 3 bases, V lost 4 bases, and 3 bases had no gene match. Germline CDR1 is SGHRS and CDR2 is YFSETQ. General observations from the study: Clones from the second wave (peaking day 37) had unconfirmed SARS-CoV-2 specificity. Clones that shrank (day 15 to 85) were balanced CD4/CD8, whereas later expanders leaned CD4+.

This chain uses TRBV5-1 with TRBJ2-1, with 14 bases matching TRBD2. The sample consisted of PBMCs or a T cell subset sorted from them (not recorded which). The TCR comes from a man between 18 and 29 years old who had mild COVID-19 (a few samples of this study predate the infection). Cell type and time point are not known. CDR3 sequence (DNA): TGCGCCAGCAGCGGGACTAGCGGGGGTGTCTACAATGAGCAGTTCTTC. As protein: CASSGTSGGVYNEQFF.